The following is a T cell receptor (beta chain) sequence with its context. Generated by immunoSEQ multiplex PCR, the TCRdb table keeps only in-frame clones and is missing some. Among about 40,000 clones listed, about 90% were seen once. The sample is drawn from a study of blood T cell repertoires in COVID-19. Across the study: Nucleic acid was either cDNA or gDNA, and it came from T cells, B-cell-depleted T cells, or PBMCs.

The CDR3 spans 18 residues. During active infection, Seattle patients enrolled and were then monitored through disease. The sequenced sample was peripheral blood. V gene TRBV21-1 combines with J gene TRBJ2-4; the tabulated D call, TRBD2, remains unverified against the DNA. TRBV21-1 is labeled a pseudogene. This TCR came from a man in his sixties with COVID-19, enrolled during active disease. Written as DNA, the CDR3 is TGTGCCAGCAGCACTTGGCGGGAGGGGGGGATAGCCAAAAACATTCAGTACTTC. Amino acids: CASSTWREGGIAKNIQYF.